This T cell receptor (beta chain) was identified during a study of T cell responses to AZD1222 COVID-19 vaccine. The wider study: Second-dose groups at about 4 or about 12 weeks were pooled.

Turning to this clone: The antigen is unknown.

CDR1 is SNHLY, CDR2 FYNNEI, per germline. The CDR3 extends over 13 amino acids. The V end lost 5 bases, the J end lost 7 bases, and 14 bases lay between the germline ends. The protocol was immunoSEQ multiplex PCR, while the TCRdb copy is restricted to in-frame clones and leaves out a portion. This repertoire shows under 70,000 clones, roughly three quarters found once; its top ten account for over 13%. Study-level findings and limits: Females made up more of the donors, who were largely white British, and clonal diversity may have come out too low. Only 5 to 7 AZD1222 recipients were seropositive at baseline. Of spike-specific TCRs, nearly half reportedly target regions left unmutated in variants.

The source was peripheral blood, collected on day 0 of AZD1222 vaccination. The TCR originated in an adult in good health. The genes are TRBV2 and TRBJ2-5, with D possibly called TRBD1 or TRBD2 (6 bases each). In DNA form, the CDR3 reads TGTGCCAGCAGTCCTGGGGGGCAGGGGACCCAGTACTTC. Its protein product is CASSPGGQGTQYF.